The clone carrying this TCR beta chain showed up many times. TCRdb re-analysed the 5' RACE reads in MiXCR, keeping a single row per CDR3 protein. Among 200,000 to 250,000 distinct CDR3 sequences, less than 8.5% were seen once, and the ten largest hold about 0.85%. This sample stems from a study of T cells after yellow fever vaccination. The CDR3 runs to 14 residues. Trimming removed 6 bases at V and 5 bases at J, with 17 bases between. The germline V gene encodes CDR1 MNHEY and CDR2 SMNVEV (reference sequence). This TCR came from a man aged 30 to 45 who received the YFV17D yellow fever vaccine. The starting material was CD4+ T cells sorted from PBMCs, obtained 15 days after the yellow fever booster vaccination. The gene calls are TRBV27 and TRBJ2-7; tentative D call: TRBD1 (7 bases). In nucleotides, the CDR3 is TGTGCCAGCAGACCGGGCCTCAGGGGGGACGAGCAGTACTTC. It codes for CASRPGLRGDEQYF.